These 18 T cell receptor beta chains were all obtained from the same sample, sequenced in a study of shared clonotypes between healthy human individuals. TCRdb's table, derived via immunoSEQ multiplex PCR, lists solely in-frame clones and lacks some. In the table there are some 2.1 million clones, just over 90% of which are singletons. Naive CD8 cells lacked CD45RO, underwent positive selection for CCR7 and left out terminally differentiated effector memory CD45RA+ cells. Source material: naive CD8+ T cells from PBMCs. These receptors were collected from a man aged 18 to 30 in good health. Some clones in this sample may be carry-over from other donors' samples.

The rearrangement joins TRBV5-6 to TRBJ1-2; TRBD1 is a possible D gene (6 bases). The CDR3 contains 14 residues. Trimming left V 0 bases short and J 6 bases short, with 12 bases between. In germline, CDR1 is SGHDT, CDR2 YYEEEE. The CDR3 loop reads CASSLGQGLNGYTF. The CDR3 DNA is TGTGCCAGCAGCTTGGGTCAGGGGCTGAATGGCTACACCTTC. The variable domain in full, completed from reference TRBV5-6 and TRBJ1-2, reads DAGVTQSPTHLIKTRGQQVTLRCSPKSGHDTVSWYQQALGQGPQFIFQYYEEEERQRGNFPDRFSGHQFPNYSSELNVNALLLGDSALYLCASSLGQGLNGYTFGSGTRLTVV.

The CDR3 nucleotides read TGTGCCAGCAGCGTAGCTCGAGACAGGGACTCTGGGGCCAACGTCCTGACTTTC. Translated, it gives CASSVARDRDSGANVLTF. The chain is built from TRBV9 and TRBJ2-6; 7 bases are shared with TRBD1. CDR1 SGDLS and CDR2 YYNGEE come from the germline V gene. The J segment lost 0 bases and the V segment lost 0 bases, leaving 6 bases of the junction unmatched. This CDR3 comprises 18 residues.

DNA for the CDR3: TGTGCCAGCAGCCAGACTAGTAATGAGCAGTTCTTC. It encodes CASSQTSNEQFF. The rearrangement links TRBV28 to TRBJ2-1, with D possibly being TRBD2 (6 bases). V was clipped by 6 bases and J by 7 bases, with 10 bases between them. This CDR3 has 12 amino acids. From germline, CDR1 is MDHEN and CDR2 SYDVKM.

This chain joins TRBV29-1 and TRBJ2-7; D assignment may be TRBD1 or TRBD2 (5 bases each). V lost 1 base and J 5 bases, leaving 15 bases between the germline ends. The CDR3 contains 14 residues. The germline CDR1 and CDR2 sequences are SQVTM and ANQGSEA. The CDR3 DNA is TGCAGCGTTGAAGGGGGCCCCATCGGGAACGAGCAGTACTTC. Encoded protein: CSVEGGPIGNEQYF.

The J gene is TRBJ1-4, the V gene TRBV4-1; D is unclear. This CDR3 is 14 amino acids long. Germline-derived CDR1 and CDR2 are MGHRA and YSYEKL. The V end lost 3 bases, the J end lost 5 bases, and 10 bases lay between the germline ends. This CDR3 is CASSQVDSNEKLFF. The CDR3 nucleotides are TGCGCCAGCAGCCAGGTGGACTCGAATGAAAAACTGTTTTTT.

This clone was found a few times. The gene calls are TRBV6-5 and TRBJ1-1, with TRBD1 as a possible D gene (6 bases). The length of the CDR3 is 14 residues. V gave up 4 bases and J gave up 0 bases, with 9 bases separating them. Germline assignment: CDR1 MNHEY and CDR2 SVGAGI. CDR3 in DNA: TGTGCCAGCAGTTCGACAGGATTGAACACTGAAGCTTTCTTT. Translating gives CASSSTGLNTEAFF.

In its sample, this clone was seen once. The chain combines TRBV15 with TRBJ2-5, with 7 bases that match TRBD1. The germline V gene has CDR1 LNHNV and CDR2 YYDKDF (reference sequence). J gave up 3 bases and V 4 bases, and 8 bases lay outside the gene matches. The CDR3 loop spans 15 amino acids. CDR3 sequence reads: CATSTRDSRKETQYF. CDR3 nucleotide sequence: TGTGCCACCAGCACTAGGGACAGCAGGAAAGAGACCCAGTACTTC.

The genes are TRBV7-2 and TRBJ2-3, with 7 bases identical to TRBD2. V dropped 1 base and J dropped 4; count of bases not matched to a gene: 8. The CDR3 is 16 amino acids. Germline-derived CDR1 and CDR2 are SGHTA and FQGNSA. CDR3 DNA: TGTGCCAGCAGCTTAGATGGGAGGGTGGCCTCAGATACGCAGTATTTT. This gives the protein CASSLDGRVASDTQYF.

The table lists this clone with a count of one. V is TRBV28 and J is TRBJ2-3; 8 bases fit TRBD1. This CDR3 spans 16 amino acids. Germline CDR1 reads MDHEN; CDR2 reads SYDVKM. Trimming cost V 4 bases and J 2 bases; bases outside gene matches: 8. The CDR3 is CASSSTGGLFTDTQYF. In DNA form, the CDR3 reads TGTGCCAGCAGTTCTACAGGGGGGTTATTCACAGATACGCAGTATTTT. Full variable domain (outside the CDR3, taken from reference TRBV28 and TRBJ2-3): DVKVTQSSRYLVKRTGEKVFLECVQDMDHENMFWYRQDPGLGLRLIYFSYDVKMKEKGDIPEGYSVSREKKERFSLILESASTNQTSMYLCASSSTGGLFTDTQYFGPGTRLTVL.

As concerns this clone: Other DNA sequences within the sample encode an identical CDR3. The chain has TRBV9 and TRBJ2-7; 12 bases are shared with TRBD2. The CDR3 is 15 amino acids. Germline lookup yields CDR1 SGDLS and CDR2 YYNGEE. Germline trimming cut 2 bases from V and 2 bases from J; bases unmatched to any gene: 2. The CDR3 region is CASSVGLAGTYEQYF. Written as DNA, the CDR3 is TGTGCCAGCAGCGTCGGACTAGCGGGAACCTACGAGCAGTACTTC.

The chain couples TRBV11-1 to TRBJ2-1, with D possibly matching TRBD2 (5 bases). The germline V gene has CDR1 SGHAT and CDR2 FQDESV (reference sequence). With 1 base removed from V and 4 bases from J, the gap between germline ends came to 14 bases. The length of the CDR3 is 16 residues. In nucleotides, the CDR3 is TGTGCCAGCAGCTTAGTCGGAGGCGGCTTTTACAATGAGCAGTTCTTC. It codes for CASSLVGGGFYNEQFF.

The chain couples TRBV28 to TRBJ2-7; TRBD1 agrees at 9 bases. CDR3 length: 15 residues. The ends lost 5 bases at V and 5 bases at J; junction bases unmatched: 10. CDR1 MDHEN and CDR2 SYDVKM come from the germline V gene. Here the CDR3 reads CASSPPGTGSHEQYF. CDR3 nucleotide sequence: TGTGCCAGCAGTCCGCCCGGGACAGGGTCCCACGAGCAGTACTTC.

Only a few counts were recorded for this clone. This chain uses TRBV5-5 with TRBJ2-2; D unresolved. V dropped 4 bases and J dropped 6 bases, with 7 bases sitting between them. The CDR3 runs to 12 residues. The germline V gene has CDR1 SGHKS and CDR2 YYEKEE (reference sequence). The CDR3 loop is CASSPWAGELFF. CDR3 nucleotide sequence: TGTGCCAGCAGCCCCTGGGCCGGGGAGCTGTTTTTT.

The rearrangement joins TRBV13 to TRBJ2-1; D is unclear. V shed 3 bases and J shed 6 bases, with 6 bases lying between them. The length of the CDR3 is 12 residues. Per germline, CDR1 PRHDT and CDR2 FYEKMQ (reference sequence). The CDR3: CASSFDVNEQFF. The CDR3 DNA is TGTGCCAGCAGCTTCGACGTCAATGAGCAGTTCTTC.

The J gene is TRBJ2-5, the V gene TRBV4-2; 8 bases are a match to TRBD2. Germline lookup yields CDR1 LGHNA and CDR2 YNFKEQ. The V and J ends lost 0 bases and 2 bases, in that order; junction bases with no gene match: 11. This CDR3 comprises 18 residues. CDR3 amino acids: CASSQEWREASWQETQYF. The CDR3 coding sequence is TGTGCCAGCAGCCAAGAATGGCGGGAGGCCTCTTGGCAAGAGACCCAGTACTTC.

This rearrangement joins TRBV19 to TRBJ2-7, with 8 bases lining up with TRBD1. Losses at the gene ends were 4 bases for V and 6 bases for J; bases not matched to a gene: 5. The CDR3 spans 13 residues. CDR1 LNHDA and CDR2 SQIVND come from the germline V gene (reference sequence). The CDR3 nucleotides read TGTGCCAGTAGTACGTGGACAGGGAGCGAGCAGTACTTC. Encoded protein: CASSTWTGSEQYF.

V is TRBV4-3 and J is TRBJ2-1, with 9 bases identical to TRBD2. This CDR3 contains 14 residues. Germline V lookup: CDR1 LGHNA, CDR2 YSLEER. The V and J ends lost 9 bases and 6 bases, in that order; junction bases with no gene match: 9. This CDR3 reads CASSPGGRVNEQFF. The CDR3 DNA reads TGCGCCAGTTCGCCTGGCGGGAGGGTCAATGAGCAGTTCTTC.

This clone was counted a single time. V and J are TRBV2 and TRBJ2-1; 8 bases are a match to TRBD2. The germline V gene encodes CDR1 SNHLY and CDR2 FYNNEI. The junction had 6 bases not matched to a gene; V was cut back by 6 bases and J by 8 bases. The CDR3 is made up of 13 amino acids. CDR3 coding DNA: TGTGCCAGCAGCGGGAGGGCCACAGATGAGCAGTTCTTC. This codes for CASSGRATDEQFF.